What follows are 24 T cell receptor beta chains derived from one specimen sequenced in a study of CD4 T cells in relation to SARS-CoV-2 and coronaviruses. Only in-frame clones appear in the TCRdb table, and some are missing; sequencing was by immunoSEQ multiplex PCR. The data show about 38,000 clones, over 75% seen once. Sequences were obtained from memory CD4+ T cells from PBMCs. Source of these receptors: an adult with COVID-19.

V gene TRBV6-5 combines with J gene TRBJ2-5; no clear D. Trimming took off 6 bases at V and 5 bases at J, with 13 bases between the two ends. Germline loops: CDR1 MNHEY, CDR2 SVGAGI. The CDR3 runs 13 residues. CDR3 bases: TGTGCCAGCAGCCCGCGAAGTCAGGAGACCCAGTACTTC. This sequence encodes CASSPRSQETQYF.

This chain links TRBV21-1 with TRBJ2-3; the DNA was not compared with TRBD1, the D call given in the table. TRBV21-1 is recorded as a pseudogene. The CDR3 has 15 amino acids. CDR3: CASSKAGRCTDTQYF. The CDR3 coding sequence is TGTGCCAGCAGCAAAGCGGGCCGTTGCACAGATACGCAGTATTTT.

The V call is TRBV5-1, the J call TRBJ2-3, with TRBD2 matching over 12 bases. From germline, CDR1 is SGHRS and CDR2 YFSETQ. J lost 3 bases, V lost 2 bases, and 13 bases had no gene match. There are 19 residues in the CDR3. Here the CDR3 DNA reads TGCGCCAGCAGCTTACCAACCTTCCGGACTAGCGGGATGACAGATACGCAGTATTTT. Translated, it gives CASSLPTFRTSGMTDTQYF.

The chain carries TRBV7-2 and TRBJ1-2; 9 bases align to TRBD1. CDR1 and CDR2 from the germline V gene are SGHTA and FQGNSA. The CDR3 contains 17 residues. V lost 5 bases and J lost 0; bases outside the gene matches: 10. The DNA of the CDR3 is TGTGCCAGCAGCGTACAGGGGGCTGGAAAAGCTAACTATGGCTACACCTTC. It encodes CASSVQGAGKANYGYTF.

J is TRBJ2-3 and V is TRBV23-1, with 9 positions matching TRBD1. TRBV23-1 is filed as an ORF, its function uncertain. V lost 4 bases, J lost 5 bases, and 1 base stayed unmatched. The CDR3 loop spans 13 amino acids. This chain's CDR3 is CASSPGQGDTQYF. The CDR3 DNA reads TGCGCCAGCAGTCCGGGACAGGGAGATACGCAGTATTTT.

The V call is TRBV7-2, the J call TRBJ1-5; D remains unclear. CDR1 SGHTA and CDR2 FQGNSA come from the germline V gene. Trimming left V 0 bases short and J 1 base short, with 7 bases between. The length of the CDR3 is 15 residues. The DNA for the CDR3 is TGTGCCAGCAGCTTAGCAGGGCAGAGCAATCAGCCCCAGCATTTT. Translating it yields CASSLAGQSNQPQHF.

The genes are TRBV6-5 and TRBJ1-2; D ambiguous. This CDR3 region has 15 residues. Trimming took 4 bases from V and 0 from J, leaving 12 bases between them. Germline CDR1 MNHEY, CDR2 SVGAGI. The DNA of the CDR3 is TGTGCCAGCAGTTCCCCAACAAGTTCTAACTATGGCTACACCTTC. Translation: CASSSPTSSNYGYTF.

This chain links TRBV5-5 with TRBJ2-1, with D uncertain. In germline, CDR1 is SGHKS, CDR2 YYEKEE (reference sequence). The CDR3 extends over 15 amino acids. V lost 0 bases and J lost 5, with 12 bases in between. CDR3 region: CASSLALGLNNEQFF. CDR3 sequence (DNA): TGTGCCAGCAGCTTGGCGCTTGGGCTCAACAATGAGCAGTTCTTC.

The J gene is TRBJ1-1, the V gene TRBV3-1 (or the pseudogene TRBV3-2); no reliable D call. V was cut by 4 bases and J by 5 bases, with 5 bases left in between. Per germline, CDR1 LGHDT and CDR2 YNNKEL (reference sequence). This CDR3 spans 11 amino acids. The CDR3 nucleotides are TGTGCCAGCAGCCCTGGGACTGAAGCTTTCTTT. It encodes CASSPGTEAFF.

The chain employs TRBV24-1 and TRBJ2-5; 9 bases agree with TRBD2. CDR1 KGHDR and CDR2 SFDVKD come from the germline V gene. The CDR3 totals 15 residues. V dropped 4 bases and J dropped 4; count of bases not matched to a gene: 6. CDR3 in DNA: TGTGCCACCAGTGAACCACAAGCGGGAGGAGAGACCCAGTACTTC. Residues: CATSEPQAGGETQYF.

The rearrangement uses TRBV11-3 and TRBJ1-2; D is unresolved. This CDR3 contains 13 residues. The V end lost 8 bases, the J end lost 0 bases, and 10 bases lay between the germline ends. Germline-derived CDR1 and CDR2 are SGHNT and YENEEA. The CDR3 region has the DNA TGTGCCAGCTCCCGGGGAGCTAACTATGGCTACACCTTC. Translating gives CASSRGANYGYTF.

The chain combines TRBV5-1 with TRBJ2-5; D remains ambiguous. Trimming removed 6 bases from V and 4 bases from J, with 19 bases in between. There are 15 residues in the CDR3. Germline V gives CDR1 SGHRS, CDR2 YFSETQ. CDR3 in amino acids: CASKKYSVGSETQYF. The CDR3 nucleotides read TGCGCCAGCAAGAAATACAGCGTAGGTTCAGAGACCCAGTACTTC.

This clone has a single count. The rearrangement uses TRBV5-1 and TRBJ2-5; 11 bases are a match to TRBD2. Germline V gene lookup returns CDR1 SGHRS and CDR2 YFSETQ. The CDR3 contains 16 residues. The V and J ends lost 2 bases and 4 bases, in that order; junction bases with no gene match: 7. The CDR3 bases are TGCGCCAGCAGCTTCCGCACTAGCGGGGGTGGAGAGACCCAGTACTTC. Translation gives CASSFRTSGGGETQYF.

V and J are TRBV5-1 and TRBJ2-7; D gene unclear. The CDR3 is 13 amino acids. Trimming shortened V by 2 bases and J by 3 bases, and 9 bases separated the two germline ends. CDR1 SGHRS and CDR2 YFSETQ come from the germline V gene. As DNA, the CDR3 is TGCGCCAGCAGCTTAGGATGGAGCTACGAGCAGTACTTC. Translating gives CASSLGWSYEQYF.

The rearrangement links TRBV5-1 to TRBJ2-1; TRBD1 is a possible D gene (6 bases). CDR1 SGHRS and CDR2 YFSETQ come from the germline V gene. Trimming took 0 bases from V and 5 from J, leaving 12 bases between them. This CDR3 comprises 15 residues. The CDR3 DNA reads TGCGCCAGCAGCTTGGAGGGGCAGGGGAACAATGAGCAGTTCTTC. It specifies CASSLEGQGNNEQFF.

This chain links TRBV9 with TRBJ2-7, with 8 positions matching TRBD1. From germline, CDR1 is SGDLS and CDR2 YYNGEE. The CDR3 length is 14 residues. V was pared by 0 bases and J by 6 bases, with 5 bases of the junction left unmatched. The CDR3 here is CASSVASQGVEQYF. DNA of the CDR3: TGTGCCAGCAGCGTAGCCTCACAGGGGGTCGAGCAGTACTTC.

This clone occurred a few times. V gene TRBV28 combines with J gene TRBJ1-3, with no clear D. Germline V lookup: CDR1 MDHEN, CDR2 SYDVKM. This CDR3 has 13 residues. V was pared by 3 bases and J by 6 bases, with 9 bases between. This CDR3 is CASSLAVLNTIYF. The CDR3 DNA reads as TGTGCCAGCAGTTTGGCCGTTTTAAACACCATATATTTT.

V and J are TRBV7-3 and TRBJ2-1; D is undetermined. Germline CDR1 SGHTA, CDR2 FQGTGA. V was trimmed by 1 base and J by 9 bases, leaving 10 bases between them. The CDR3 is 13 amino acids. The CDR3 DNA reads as TGTGCCAGCAGCTTAATACCCAATGGTGAGCAGTTCTTC. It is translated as CASSLIPNGEQFF. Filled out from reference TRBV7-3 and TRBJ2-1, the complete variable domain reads GAGVSQTPSNKVTEKGKYVELRCDPISGHTALYWYRQSLGQGPEFLIYFQGTGAADDSGLPNDRFFAVRPEGSVSTLKIQRTERGDSAVYLCASSLIPNGEQFFGPGTRLTVL.

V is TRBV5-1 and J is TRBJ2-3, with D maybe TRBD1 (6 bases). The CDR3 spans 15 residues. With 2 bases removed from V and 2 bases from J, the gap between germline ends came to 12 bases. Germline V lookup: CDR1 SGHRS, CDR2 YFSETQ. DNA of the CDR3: TGCGCCAGCAGCTTTACAGGGTTTTTCACAGATACGCAGTATTTT. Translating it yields CASSFTGFFTDTQYF.

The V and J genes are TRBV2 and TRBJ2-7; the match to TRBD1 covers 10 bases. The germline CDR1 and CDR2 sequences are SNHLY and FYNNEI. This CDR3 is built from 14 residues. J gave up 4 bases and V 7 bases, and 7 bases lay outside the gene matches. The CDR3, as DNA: TGTGCCAGCATCGAGACAGGGGGCCATTACGAGCAGTACTTC. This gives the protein CASIETGGHYEQYF.

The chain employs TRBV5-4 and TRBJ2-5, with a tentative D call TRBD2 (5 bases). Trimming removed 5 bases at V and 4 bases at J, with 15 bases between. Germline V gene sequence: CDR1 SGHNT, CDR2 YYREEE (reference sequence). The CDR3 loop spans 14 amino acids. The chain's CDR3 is CASRTGSLGETQYF. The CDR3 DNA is TGTGCCAGCAGGACGGGGAGTTTAGGAGAGACCCAGTACTTC.

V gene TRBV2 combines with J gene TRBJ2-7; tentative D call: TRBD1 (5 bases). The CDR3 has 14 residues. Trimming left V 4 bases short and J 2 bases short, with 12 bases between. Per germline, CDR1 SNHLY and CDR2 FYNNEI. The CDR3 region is CASSVQGFTYEQYF. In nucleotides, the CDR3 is TGTGCCAGCAGTGTGCAGGGTTTCACCTACGAGCAGTACTTC.

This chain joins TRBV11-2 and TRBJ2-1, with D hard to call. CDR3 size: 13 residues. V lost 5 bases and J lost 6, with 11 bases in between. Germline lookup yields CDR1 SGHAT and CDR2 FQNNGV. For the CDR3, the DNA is TGTGCCAGCAGCCAATCCCTGGGCAATGAGCAGTTCTTC. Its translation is CASSQSLGNEQFF.

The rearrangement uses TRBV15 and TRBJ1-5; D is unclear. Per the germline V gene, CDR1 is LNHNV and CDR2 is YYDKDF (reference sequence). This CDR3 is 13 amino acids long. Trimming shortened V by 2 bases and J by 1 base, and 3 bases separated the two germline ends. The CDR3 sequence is CATSRQSNQPQHF. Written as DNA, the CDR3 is TGTGCCACCAGCAGACAGAGCAATCAGCCCCAGCATTTT.